The clone carrying this T cell receptor (beta chain) was counted a few times. Antigen specificity is unknown. The CDR3 has 14 amino acids. Trimming removed 5 bases at V and 2 bases at J, with 10 bases between. Germline CDR1 and CDR2: MNHEY and SMNVEV (reference sequence). Preparing the TCRbeta library involved the use of unique molecular identifiers. TCRdb fed the PCR reads into MiXCR, producing one record per CDR3 protein. Among around 700,000 distinct CDR3 sequences listed, 13% were seen once. The data are from a study of T-cell reconstitution after alpha-beta-depleted transplantation in children. Overall study findings and caveats: Expanded clones from the graft, numbering several hundred, reportedly supplied alpha-beta T cells about two months after transplant.

This TCR came from a girl aged 2-10 years with congenital amegakaryocytic thrombocytopenia, due to receive a stem cell transplant. The chain uses TRBV27 and TRBJ2-1; the D gene is possibly TRBD2 (6 bases). This sample comprised PBMCs, obtained before TCRalphabeta/CD19-depleted stem cell transplant. CDR3 in DNA: TGTGCCAGCAGTATGGAGGGAACCTACAATGAGCAGTTCTTC. Amino acids: CASSMEGTYNEQFF.